A selection of T cell receptor beta chains follows, all from one sample in a study of T cell responses to AZD1222 COVID-19 vaccine. Assay used: immunoSEQ multiplex PCR; TCRdb lists only in-frame clones, some missing. The sample lists fewer than 120,000 clones; roughly 85% were seen once. Sequenced material: peripheral blood, taken on day 0 of AZD1222 vaccination. The receptors originated from an adult in good health. CDR3s include the opening cysteine and the closing phenylalanine or tryptophan. The D gene is left open where the match is weak. The listing skips clone size in some rows; elsewhere it reads once, few, many or a size class.

J gene: TRBJ1-6
D gene: NA
clone size: NA
V gene: TRBV21-1
CDR3 DNA: TGTGCCAGCAGCAAGTCTTACAGGGGCAGGAATTCACCCCTCCACTTT
CDR3 protein: CASSKSYRGRNSPLHF

J gene: TRBJ1-3
D gene: TRBD1
clone size: NA
V gene: TRBV18
CDR3 DNA: TGTGCCAGCTCACCACCGACAGGGACAGGAAACACCATATATTTT
CDR3 protein: CASSPPTGTGNTIYF

J gene: TRBJ1-4
D gene: TRBD1
clone size: NA
V gene: TRBV6-5
CDR3 DNA: TGTGCCAGCAGGGACAGGGGGCAGAGGGGTGAAAAACTGTTTTTT
CDR3 protein: CASRDRGQRGEKLFF

J gene: TRBJ1-4
D gene: NA
clone size: NA
V gene: TRBV15
CDR3 DNA: TGTGCCACCAGCAGGCCCCGATCCCGAATTAATGAAAAACTGTTTTTT
CDR3 protein: CATSRPRSRINEKLFF

J gene: TRBJ2-7
D gene: TRBD2
clone size: once
V gene: TRBV19
CDR3 DNA: TGTGCCAGTAGTATAGAGACTAGCGGGGGATACGAGCAGTACTTC
CDR3 protein: CASSIETSGGYEQYF

J gene: TRBJ2-7
D gene: NA
clone size: NA
V gene: TRBV11-1
CDR3 DNA: TGTGCCAGCAGCTCGACAAGTACCTACGAGCAGTACTTC
CDR3 protein: CASSSTSTYEQYF

J gene: TRBJ2-1
D gene: NA
clone size: NA
V gene: TRBV7-9
CDR3 DNA: TGTGCCAGCAGCCGTACGATGGGGCAGGGTGAGCAGTTCTTC
CDR3 protein: CASSRTMGQGEQFF

J gene: TRBJ2-7
D gene: NA
clone size: NA
V gene: TRBV6-5
CDR3 DNA: TGTGCCAGCAGTTACTCGACGGGAAGGGCTTCGAGCGAGCAGTACTTC
CDR3 protein: CASSYSTGRASSEQYF

J gene: TRBJ1-5
D gene: NA
clone size: NA
V gene: TRBV11-2
CDR3 DNA: TGTGCCAGCAGCTTAGACAGGGCTCAGCCCCAGCATTTT
CDR3 protein: CASSLDRAQPQHF

J gene: TRBJ2-2
D gene: NA
clone size: NA
V gene: TRBV12-3/TRBV12-4
CDR3 DNA: TGTGCCAGCACCAGGACCAACACCGGGGAGCTGTTTTTT
CDR3 protein: CASTRTNTGELFF

J gene: TRBJ2-1
D gene: NA
clone size: NA
V gene: TRBV10-1
CDR3 DNA: TGCGCCAGCAGTGCAGACAGGGAGGCTACCTACAATGAGCAGTTCTTC
CDR3 protein: CASSADREATYNEQFF

J gene: TRBJ2-2
D gene: NA
clone size: NA
V gene: TRBV14
CDR3 DNA: TGTGCCAGCAGCCAAGTCGGCAGGCCCAACACCGGGGAGCTGTTTTTT
CDR3 protein: CASSQVGRPNTGELFF

J gene: TRBJ1-2
D gene: NA
clone size: NA
V gene: TRBV14
CDR3 DNA: TGTGCCAGCAGCCAAGATTGGAGTTATGGCTACACCTTC
CDR3 protein: CASSQDWSYGYTF

J gene: TRBJ2-1
D gene: NA
clone size: NA
V gene: TRBV19
CDR3 DNA: TGTGCCAGTAGTATAGAGGAGTTCTCCTACAATGAGCAGTTCTTC
CDR3 protein: CASSIEEFSYNEQFF

J gene: TRBJ2-4
D gene: TRBD1
clone size: NA
V gene: TRBV4-3
CDR3 DNA: TGCGCCAGCAGCCAAGAGGGGGACAGGGGGGGAATCAAAAACATTCAGTACTTC
CDR3 protein: CASSQEGDRGGIKNIQYF

J gene: TRBJ1-1
D gene: NA
clone size: NA
V gene: TRBV28
CDR3 DNA: TGTGCCAGCAGTTTATTTGGTAGCGGGGATAGAGGCACTGAAGCTTTCTTT
CDR3 protein: CASSLFGSGDRGTEAFF

J gene: TRBJ1-4
D gene: NA
clone size: NA
V gene: TRBV4-2
CDR3 DNA: TGTGCCAGCAGCCGCACCGGGAGCGAAAAACTGTTTTTT
CDR3 protein: CASSRTGSEKLFF

J gene: TRBJ2-7
D gene: NA
clone size: once
V gene: TRBV10-1
CDR3 DNA: TGCGCCAGCACCCTAGGGGGGGGCGAGCAGTACTTC
CDR3 protein: CASTLGGGEQYF